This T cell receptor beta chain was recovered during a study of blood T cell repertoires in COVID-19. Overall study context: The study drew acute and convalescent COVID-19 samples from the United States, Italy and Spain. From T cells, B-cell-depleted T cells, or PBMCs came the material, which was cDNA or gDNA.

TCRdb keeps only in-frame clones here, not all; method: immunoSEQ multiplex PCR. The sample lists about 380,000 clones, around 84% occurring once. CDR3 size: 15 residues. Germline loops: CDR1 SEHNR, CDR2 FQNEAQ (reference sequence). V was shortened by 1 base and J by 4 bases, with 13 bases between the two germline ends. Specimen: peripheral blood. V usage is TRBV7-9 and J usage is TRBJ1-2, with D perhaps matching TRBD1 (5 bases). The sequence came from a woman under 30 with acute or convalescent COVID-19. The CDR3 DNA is TGTGCCAGCAGCTTAGAGCGGGGCCCGAGCTATGGCTACACCTTC. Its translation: CASSLERGPSYGYTF.